The T cell receptor (beta chain) under discussion was sequenced for a study of T-cell memory formation after mild COVID-19. MiXCR, run by TCRdb on the 5' RACE reads, gives a single entry per CDR3 protein. Of 550,000 to 700,000 distinct CDR3 sequences in the sample, approximately 15% were seen once. The sequence came from an adult woman who had mild COVID-19 (a few samples of this study predate the infection). Cell type and time point are not known. The sample comprised PBMCs or a T cell subset sorted from them (not recorded which).

The CDR3 loop is CSAKASIHEQYF. In nucleotides, the CDR3 is TGCAGTGCTAAGGCCTCGATCCACGAGCAGTACTTC. The chain employs TRBV20-1 and TRBJ2-7, with D uncertain. CDR3 length equals 12 residues. Deletions cut 4 bases from V and 5 bases from J, with 12 bases between. CDR1 and CDR2 from the germline V gene are DFQATT and SNEGSKA (reference sequence).